Shown below are 2 T cell receptor beta chains from a single sample sequenced in a study of CD8+ T cells in alopecia areata. Following extraction, RNA underwent reverse transcription to cDNA, which served as the sequencing template. Some clones are missing from TCRdb's copy, which holds only in-frame ones; the method was immunoSEQ multiplex PCR. The sample lists 95,000 to 120,000 clones; almost 60% were seen once. The sequenced sample was CD8+ T cells sorted from blood. These receptors were obtained from a human donor in good health.

This clone was counted only a few times. The J gene is TRBJ1-5, the V gene TRBV14; D uncertain. There are 13 residues in the CDR3. The V end was cut by 1 base, the J end by 2 bases, with 3 bases between. Germline V gene data show CDR1 as SGHDN and CDR2 as FVKESK. CDR3 nucleotides: TGTGCCAGCAGCCAAGGAGGCAATCAGCCCCAGCATTTT. This encodes CASSQGGNQPQHF.

This clone was seen only a few times. The V gene is TRBV7-8, the J gene TRBJ2-7; possible D gene TRBD2, 6 bases. Germline assignment: CDR1 SGHVS and CDR2 FQNEAQ. The ends were cut back, 3 bases at V and 3 bases at J, with 9 bases in the middle. This CDR3 has 13 amino acids. The CDR3 sequence is CASSFSGGYEQYF. DNA of the CDR3: TGTGCCAGCAGCTTTAGCGGAGGCTACGAGCAGTACTTC.